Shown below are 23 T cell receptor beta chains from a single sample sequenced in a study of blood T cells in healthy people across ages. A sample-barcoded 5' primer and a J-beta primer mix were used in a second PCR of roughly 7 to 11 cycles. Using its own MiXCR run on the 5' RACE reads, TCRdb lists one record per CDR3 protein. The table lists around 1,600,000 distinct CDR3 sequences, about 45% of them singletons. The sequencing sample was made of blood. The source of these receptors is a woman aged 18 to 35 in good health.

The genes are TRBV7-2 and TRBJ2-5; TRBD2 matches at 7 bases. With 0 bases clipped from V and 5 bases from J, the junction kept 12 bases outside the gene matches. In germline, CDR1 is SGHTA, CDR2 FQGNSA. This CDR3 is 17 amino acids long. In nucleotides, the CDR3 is TGTGCCAGCAGCTTAGCGCCGGACGGTCGGGGGGTGGAGACCCAGTACTTC. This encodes CASSLAPDGRGVETQYF. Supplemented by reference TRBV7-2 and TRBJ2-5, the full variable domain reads GAGVSQSPSNKVTEKGKDVELRCDPISGHTALYWYRQSLGQGLEFLIYFQGNSAPDKSGLPSDRFSAERTGGSVSTLTIQRTQQEDSAVYLCASSLAPDGRGVETQYFGPGTRLLVL.

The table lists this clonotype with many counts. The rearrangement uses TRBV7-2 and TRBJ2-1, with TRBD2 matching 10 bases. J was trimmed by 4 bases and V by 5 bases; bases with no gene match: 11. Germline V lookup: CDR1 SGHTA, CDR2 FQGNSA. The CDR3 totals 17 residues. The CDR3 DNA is TGTGCCAGCAGCACACCTTTAGCGGGGGGCCCTTACAATGAGCAGTTCTTC. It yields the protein CASSTPLAGGPYNEQFF.

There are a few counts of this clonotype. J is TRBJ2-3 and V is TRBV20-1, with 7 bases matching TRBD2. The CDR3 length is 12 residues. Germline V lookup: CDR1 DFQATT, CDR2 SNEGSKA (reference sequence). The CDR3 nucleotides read TGCAGACCTAGCGGTAGCACAGATACGCAGTATTTT. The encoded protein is CRPSGSTDTQYF.

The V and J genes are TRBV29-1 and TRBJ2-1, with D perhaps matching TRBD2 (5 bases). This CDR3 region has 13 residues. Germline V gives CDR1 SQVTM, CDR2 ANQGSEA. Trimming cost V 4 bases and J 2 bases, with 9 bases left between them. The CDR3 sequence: CSVARGAYNEQFF. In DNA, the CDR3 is TGCAGCGTTGCACGGGGTGCCTACAATGAGCAGTTCTTC.

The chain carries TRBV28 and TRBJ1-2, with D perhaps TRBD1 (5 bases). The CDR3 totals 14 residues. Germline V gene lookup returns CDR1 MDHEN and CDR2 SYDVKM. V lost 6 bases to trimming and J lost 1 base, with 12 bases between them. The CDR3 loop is CASRGPTGNYGYTF. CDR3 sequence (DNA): TGTGCCAGCAGGGGACCGACTGGTAACTATGGCTACACCTTC.

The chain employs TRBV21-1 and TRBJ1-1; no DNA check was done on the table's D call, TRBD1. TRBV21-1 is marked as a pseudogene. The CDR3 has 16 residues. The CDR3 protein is CASSPDYRTGWTEAFF. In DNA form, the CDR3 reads TGTGCCAGCAGCCCCGATTATAGGACAGGTTGGACTGAAGCTTTCTTT.

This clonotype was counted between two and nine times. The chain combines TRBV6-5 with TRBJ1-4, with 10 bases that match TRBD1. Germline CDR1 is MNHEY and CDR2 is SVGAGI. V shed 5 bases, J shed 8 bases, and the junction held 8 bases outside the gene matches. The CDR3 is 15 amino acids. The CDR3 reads CASSPGTGESEKLFF. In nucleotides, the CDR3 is TGTGCCAGCAGTCCCGGGACAGGGGAGAGCGAAAAACTGTTTTTT.

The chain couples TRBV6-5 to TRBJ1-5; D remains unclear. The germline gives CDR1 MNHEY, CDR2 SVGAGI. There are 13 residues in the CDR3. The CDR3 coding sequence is TGTGCAAGCGGAGAGTATAGCAATCAGCCCCAGCATTTT. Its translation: CASGEYSNQPQHF.

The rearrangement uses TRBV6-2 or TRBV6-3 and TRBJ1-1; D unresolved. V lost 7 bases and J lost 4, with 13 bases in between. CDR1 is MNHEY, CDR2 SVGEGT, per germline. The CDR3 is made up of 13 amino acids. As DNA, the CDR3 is TGTGCCAGCAACTTCGGTGGTTTCACTGAAGCTTTCTTT. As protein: CASNFGGFTEAFF.

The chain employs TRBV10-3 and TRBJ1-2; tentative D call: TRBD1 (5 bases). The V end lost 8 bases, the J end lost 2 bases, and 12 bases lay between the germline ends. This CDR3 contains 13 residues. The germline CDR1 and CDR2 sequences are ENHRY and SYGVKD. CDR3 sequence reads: CAIGALLNYGYTF. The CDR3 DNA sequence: TGTGCCATCGGGGCCCTCTTAAACTATGGCTACACCTTC.

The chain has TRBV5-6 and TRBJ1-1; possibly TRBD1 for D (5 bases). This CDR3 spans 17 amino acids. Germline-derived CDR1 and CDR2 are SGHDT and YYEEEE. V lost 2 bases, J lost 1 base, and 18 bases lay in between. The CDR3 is CASSFVGRIGENTEAFF. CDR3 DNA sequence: TGTGCCAGCAGCTTCGTTGGTAGAATAGGGGAGAACACTGAAGCTTTCTTT.

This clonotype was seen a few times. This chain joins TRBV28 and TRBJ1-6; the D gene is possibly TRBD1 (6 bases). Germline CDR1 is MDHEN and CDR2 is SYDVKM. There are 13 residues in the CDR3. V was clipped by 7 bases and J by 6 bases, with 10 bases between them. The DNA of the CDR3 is TGTGCCAGCATCCGGACAGTTAATTCACCCCTCCACTTT. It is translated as CASIRTVNSPLHF.

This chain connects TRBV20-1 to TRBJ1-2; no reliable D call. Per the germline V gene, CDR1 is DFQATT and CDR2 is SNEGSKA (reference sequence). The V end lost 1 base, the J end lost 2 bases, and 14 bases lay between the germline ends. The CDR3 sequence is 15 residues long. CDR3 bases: TGCAGTGCTAGAGCTCAGACCCAACCGAACTATGGCTACACCTTC. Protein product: CSARAQTQPNYGYTF.

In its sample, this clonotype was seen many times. The CDR3 DNA reads TGCAGCGTTGAAGAAAGGCTAGCGGGAGACTACGAGCAGTACTTC. It specifies CSVEERLAGDYEQYF. This chain joins TRBV29-1 and TRBJ2-7, with TRBD2 matching over 10 bases. The CDR3 totals 15 residues. CDR1 is SQVTM and CDR2 is ANQGSEA in the germline V gene. J gave up 3 bases and V 0 bases, and 5 bases lay outside the gene matches.

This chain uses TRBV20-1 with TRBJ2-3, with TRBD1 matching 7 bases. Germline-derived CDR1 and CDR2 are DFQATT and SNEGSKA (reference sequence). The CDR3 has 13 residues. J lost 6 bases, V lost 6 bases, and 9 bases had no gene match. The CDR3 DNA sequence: TGCAGTGCCGTCCGACAGGGCCCGGATACGCAGTATTTT. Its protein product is CSAVRQGPDTQYF.

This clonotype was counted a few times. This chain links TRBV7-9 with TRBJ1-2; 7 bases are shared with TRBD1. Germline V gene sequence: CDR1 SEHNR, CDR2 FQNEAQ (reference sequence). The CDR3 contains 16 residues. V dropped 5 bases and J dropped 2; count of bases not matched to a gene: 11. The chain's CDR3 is CASSPTWTGPNYGYTF. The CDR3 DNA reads TGTGCCAGCAGCCCAACATGGACAGGTCCCAACTATGGCTACACCTTC.

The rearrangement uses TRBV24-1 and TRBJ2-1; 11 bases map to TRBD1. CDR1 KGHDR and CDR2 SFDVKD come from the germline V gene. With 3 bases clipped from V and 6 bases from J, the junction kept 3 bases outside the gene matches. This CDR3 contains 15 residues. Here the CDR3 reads CATSDRGTGGNEQFF. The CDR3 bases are TGTGCCACCAGTGATCGAGGGACAGGGGGCAATGAGCAGTTCTTC.

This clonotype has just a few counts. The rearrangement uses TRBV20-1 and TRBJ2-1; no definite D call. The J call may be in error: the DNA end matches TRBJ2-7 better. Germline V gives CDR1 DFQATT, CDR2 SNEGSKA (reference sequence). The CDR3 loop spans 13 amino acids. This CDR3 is CSAPPKSYNEQYF. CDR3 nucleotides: TGCAGTGCTCCTCCTAAGTCCTACAATGAGCAGTACTTC.

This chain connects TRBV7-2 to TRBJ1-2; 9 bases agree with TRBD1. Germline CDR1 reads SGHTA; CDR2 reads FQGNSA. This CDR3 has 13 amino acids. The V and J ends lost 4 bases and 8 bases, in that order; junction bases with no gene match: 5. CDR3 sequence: CASSWGQGRGYTF. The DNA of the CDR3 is TGTGCCAGCAGCTGGGGACAGGGTAGAGGCTACACCTTC. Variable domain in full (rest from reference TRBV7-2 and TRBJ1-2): GAGVSQSPSNKVTEKGKDVELRCDPISGHTALYWYRQSLGQGLEFLIYFQGNSAPDKSGLPSDRFSAERTGGSVSTLTIQRTQQEDSAVYLCASSWGQGRGYTFGSGTRLTVV.

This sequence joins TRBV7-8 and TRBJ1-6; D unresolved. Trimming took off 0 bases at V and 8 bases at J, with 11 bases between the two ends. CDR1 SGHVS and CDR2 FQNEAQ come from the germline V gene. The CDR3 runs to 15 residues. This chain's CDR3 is CASSLAGQAHSPLHF. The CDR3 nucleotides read TGTGCCAGCAGCTTAGCAGGGCAGGCACATTCACCCCTCCACTTT.

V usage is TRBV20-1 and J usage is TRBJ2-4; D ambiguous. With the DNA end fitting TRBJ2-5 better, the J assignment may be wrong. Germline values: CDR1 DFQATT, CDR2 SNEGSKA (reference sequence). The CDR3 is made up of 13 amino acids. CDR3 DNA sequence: TGCAGTGCTAGTTCGGGTGGCGGAGAGACCCAGTACTTC. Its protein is CSASSGGGETQYF.

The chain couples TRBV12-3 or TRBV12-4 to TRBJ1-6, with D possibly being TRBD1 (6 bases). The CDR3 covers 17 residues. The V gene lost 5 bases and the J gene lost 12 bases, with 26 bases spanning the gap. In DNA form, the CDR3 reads TGTGCCAGCAGTCAGGGCTCCGGGACATTTATTCGGAGACCCCTCCACTTT. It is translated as CASSQGSGTFIRRPLHF.

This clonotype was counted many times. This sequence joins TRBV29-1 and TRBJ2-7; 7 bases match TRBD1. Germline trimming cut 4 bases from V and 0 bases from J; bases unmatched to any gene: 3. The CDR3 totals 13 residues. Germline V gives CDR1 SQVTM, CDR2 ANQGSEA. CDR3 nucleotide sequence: TGCAGCGTTGTGGGGACAGTCTCCTACGAGCAGTACTTC. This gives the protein CSVVGTVSYEQYF.